This TCR beta chain was recorded in a study of T cell changes during pregnancy in multiple sclerosis. The CDR3 covers 15 residues. Per the germline V gene, CDR1 is SGHRS and CDR2 is YFSETQ. The junction had 2 bases not matched to a gene; V was cut back by 2 bases and J by 0 bases. Clones were sequenced by immunoSEQ multiplex PCR, and TCRdb holds only the in-frame ones, with some missing. The table shows roughly 36,000 clones, with roughly 93% occurring only once. This material consisted of peripheral blood, taken in the second trimester of pregnancy. This chain connects TRBV5-1 to TRBJ2-3; 8 nucleotides line up with TRBD2. The clonotype comes from a female donor in good health, enrolled as a control in a pregnancy study. This CDR3 is CASSFSGESTDTQYF. The DNA for the CDR3 is TGCGCCAGCAGCTTTAGCGGGGAAAGCACAGATACGCAGTATTTT.